This T cell receptor beta chain was identified in a study of shared clonotypes between healthy human individuals (dated by TCRdb to about 2020). Concerning the study at large: A few men and a couple of women, aged 18 to 49 years, made up the cohort. Per donor, leukapheresis produced somewhere between about 0.9 and 9 billion PBMCs. Per donor, three plates each were used for CD4 naive and CD4 memory, two for CD8 naive, and one for CD8 memory. To estimate repertoire size and how much clonotype sharing occurs between individuals, the study deeply sequenced the blood TCR repertoires of about 5 healthy adults. To increase sequencing depth and limit assay-specific biases, different laboratories used diverse techniques to prepare libraries and sequence TCR repertoires. Results and caveats for the whole study, not just this receptor: Based on pairwise subsampling, the degree of clonotype sharing among donors was expected to be affected by sequencing depth. Higher generation probabilities were observed for clonotypes shared by all four sorted-subset donors than for non-shared clonotypes. Because the study included a small number of donors, the genetic and exposure-history diversity represented was limited. Sharing across a few donors was observed for about 5% of naive CD4, 3% to 3.5% of naive CD8, over 2% of memory CD4, and about 0.4% of memory CD8 clonotypes. Even with the large sequencing depth, rarefaction of the sorted-subset datasets indicated that sequencing was incomplete. Only blood was sampled, and tissue TCR repertoires likely differ from those in blood. Estimated clonotype richness was generally larger for naive than for memory subsets.

On this clone: It lacks a known antigen. There are no base qualities to consult, and no much larger clone falls within one base.

Using the deep immunoSEQ assay, TCR CDR3 regions were amplified from genomic DNA by multiplex PCR. Extracted genomic DNA from each cell subset was distributed evenly across all wells of several immunoSEQ 96-well plates, and each plate was treated as a replicate. For sorted subsets, around 0.2 ug of genomic DNA, equivalent to 25,000 to 30,000 T cell genomes, went into each replicate PCR. Purified libraries were measured with a Qubit 3.0 fluorometer, size-checked on a Bioanalyzer 2100, and measured again with the KAPA Library Quantification kit. A separate single-read 150-cycle Illumina NextSeq 550 flow cell was used to sequence each immunoSEQ 96-well plate. The study's own analysis went as follows. Because the immunoSEQ output held only junctional sequences and lacked quality scores, the filtering could not match the filtering applied to full-length reads. To assign V/J genes and CDR3, sequences were annotated against IMGT germline references using PyIR, a Python wrapper for IgBLAST v1.9. Any read was removed if the V/J assignment was weak (E-value above 1e-6), the CDR3 was missing, or the read contained stop codons, out-of-frame junctions, or ambiguous translated residues. V3J clonotypes were defined as sequences sharing the same inferred V gene, J gene, and CDR3 amino acid sequence. Percentage overlap between repertoires was computed as shared unique clonotypes divided by the size of the smaller repertoire. Repertoire richness was assessed with RTK rarefaction, the Chao1 estimator, and Recon v2.1 estimates of unobserved clonotypes. For all TCRbeta clonotypes obtained by the gDNA method from a handful of donors, generation probabilities were computed with OLGA. Entries here come from immuneACCESS through TCRdb and include only in-frame sequences with V and J called. Some clones fail to appear in such tables; in the studies checked, an unresolved V gene covers under half of the shortfall, and the cause of the remainder is unknown. Clone size and the V and J calls come from that table; the DNA yielded D and trimming. For this sample there are roughly 2.5 million clones; approximately 94% appear just once. More than 0.12% of the sample is held by the ten biggest clonotypes.

The donors were healthy, HIV-negative adults with no recently reported acute infections or vaccinations. Every donor was a Caucasian adult residing in Nashville, Tennessee, USA. Magnetic negative selection was used to enrich CD4+ T cells, after which naive cells were positively selected on CD45RA and the negative fraction became the memory subset. Blood was collected by leukapheresis, and PBMCs were isolated by Ficoll-Histopaque density gradient centrifugation and then cryopreserved in liquid nitrogen vapor phase. Analytical flow cytometry was used to check the purity and quantity of each magnetically sorted T cell population. Each sorted fraction had its genomic DNA isolated and then quantified by UV absorbance on a Nanodrop 2000c. V is clipped by 5 bases and J by 2 bases, and the sequence between their germline boundaries is 9 bases long. The germline V gene specifies KGHSH as CDR1 and LQKENI as CDR2. The CDR3 numbers 13 residues from cysteine through phenylalanine. The read is trimmed to its CDR3 DNA, 39 bases read in frame from base 1.

The sequencing sample was made of naive CD4+ T cells sorted from blood. The sample's cell subset or site, from its label and the paper: CD45RA+ positively selected. This TCR derives from a young man in good health. The chain uses TRBV18 and TRBJ1-1; there is no confident call for the D gene. The CDR3 sequence is CASSIDGNTEAFF. In nucleotide form, the sequence is TGTGCCAGCTCAATTGACGGAAACACTGAAGCTTTCTTT.